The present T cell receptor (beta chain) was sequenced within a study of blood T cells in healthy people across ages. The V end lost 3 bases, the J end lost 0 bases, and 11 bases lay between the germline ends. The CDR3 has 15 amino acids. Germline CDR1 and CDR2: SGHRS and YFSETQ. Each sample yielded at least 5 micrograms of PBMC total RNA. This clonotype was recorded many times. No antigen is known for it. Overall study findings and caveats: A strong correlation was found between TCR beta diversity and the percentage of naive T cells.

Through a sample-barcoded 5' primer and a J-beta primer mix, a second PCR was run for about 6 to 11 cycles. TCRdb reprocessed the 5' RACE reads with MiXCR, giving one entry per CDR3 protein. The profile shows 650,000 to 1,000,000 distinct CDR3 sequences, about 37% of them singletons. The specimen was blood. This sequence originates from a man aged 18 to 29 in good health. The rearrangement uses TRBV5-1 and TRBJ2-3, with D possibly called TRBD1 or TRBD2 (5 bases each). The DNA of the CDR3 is TGCGCCAGCAGCTGGGGACCTAAGAGCACAGATACGCAGTATTTT. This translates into CASSWGPKSTDTQYF.